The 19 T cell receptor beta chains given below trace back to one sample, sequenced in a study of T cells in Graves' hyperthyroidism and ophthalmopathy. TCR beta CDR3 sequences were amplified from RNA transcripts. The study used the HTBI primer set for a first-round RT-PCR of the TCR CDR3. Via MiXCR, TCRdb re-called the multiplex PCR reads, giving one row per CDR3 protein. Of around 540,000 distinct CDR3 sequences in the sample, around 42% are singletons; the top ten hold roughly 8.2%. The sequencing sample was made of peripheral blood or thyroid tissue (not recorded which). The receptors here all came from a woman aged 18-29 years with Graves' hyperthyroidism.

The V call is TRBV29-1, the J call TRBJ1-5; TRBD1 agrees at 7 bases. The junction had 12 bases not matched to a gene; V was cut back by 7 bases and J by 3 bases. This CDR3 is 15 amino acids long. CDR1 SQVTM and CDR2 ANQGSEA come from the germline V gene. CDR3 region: CSAPAHRGHNQPQHF. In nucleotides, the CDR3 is TGCAGCGCCCCAGCCCACAGGGGTCACAATCAGCCCCAGCATTTT.

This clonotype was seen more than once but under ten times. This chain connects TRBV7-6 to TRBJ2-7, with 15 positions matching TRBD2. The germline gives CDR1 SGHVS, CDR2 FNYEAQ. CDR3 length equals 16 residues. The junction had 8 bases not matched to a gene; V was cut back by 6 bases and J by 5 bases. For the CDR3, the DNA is TGTGCCAGCAGTCGAGGACTAGCGGGAGGGCCAAACGAGCAGTACTTC. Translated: CASSRGLAGGPNEQYF.

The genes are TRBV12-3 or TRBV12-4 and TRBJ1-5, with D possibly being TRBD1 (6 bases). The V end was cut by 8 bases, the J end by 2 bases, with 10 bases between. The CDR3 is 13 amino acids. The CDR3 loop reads CASRGGRNQPQHF. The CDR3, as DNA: TGTGCCAGCCGGGGGGGCCGCAATCAGCCCCAGCATTTT.

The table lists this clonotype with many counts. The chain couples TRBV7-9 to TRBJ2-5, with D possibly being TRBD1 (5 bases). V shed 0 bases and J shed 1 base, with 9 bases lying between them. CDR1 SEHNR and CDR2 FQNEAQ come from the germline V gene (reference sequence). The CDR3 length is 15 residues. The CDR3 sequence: CASSLARTGQETQYF. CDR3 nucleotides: TGTGCCAGCAGCTTAGCGCGAACAGGCCAAGAGACCCAGTACTTC.

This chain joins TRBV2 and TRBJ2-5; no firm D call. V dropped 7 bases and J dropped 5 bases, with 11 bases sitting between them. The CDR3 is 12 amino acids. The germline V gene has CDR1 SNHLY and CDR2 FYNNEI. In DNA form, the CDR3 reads TGTGCCAGCAATGTAGAGCGTGAGACCCAGTACTTC. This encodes CASNVERETQYF.

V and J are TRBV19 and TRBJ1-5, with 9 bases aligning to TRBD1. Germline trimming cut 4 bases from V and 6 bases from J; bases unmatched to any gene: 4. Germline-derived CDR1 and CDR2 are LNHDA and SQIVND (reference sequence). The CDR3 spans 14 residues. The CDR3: CASSKGQGGQPQHF. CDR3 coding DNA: TGTGCCAGTAGTAAGGGACAGGGCGGTCAGCCCCAGCATTTT.

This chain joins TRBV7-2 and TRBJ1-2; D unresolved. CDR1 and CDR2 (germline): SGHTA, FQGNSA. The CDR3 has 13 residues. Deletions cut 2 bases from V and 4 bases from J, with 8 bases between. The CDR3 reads CASSLLGAYGYTF. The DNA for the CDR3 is TGTGCCAGCAGCTTATTGGGCGCCTATGGCTACACCTTC.

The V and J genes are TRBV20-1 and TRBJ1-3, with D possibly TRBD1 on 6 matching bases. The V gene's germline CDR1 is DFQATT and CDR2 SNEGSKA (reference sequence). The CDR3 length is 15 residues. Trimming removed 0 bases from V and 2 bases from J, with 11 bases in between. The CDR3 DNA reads TGCAGTGCTAGAGATCCGGGGGCTACTGGAAACACCATATATTTT. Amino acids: CSARDPGATGNTIYF.

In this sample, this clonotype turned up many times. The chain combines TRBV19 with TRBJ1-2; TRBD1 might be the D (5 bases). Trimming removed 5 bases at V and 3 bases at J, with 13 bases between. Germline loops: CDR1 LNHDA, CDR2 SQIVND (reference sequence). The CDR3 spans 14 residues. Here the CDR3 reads CASSERQGYYGYTF. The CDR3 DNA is TGTGCCAGTAGTGAGAGGCAGGGCTACTATGGCTACACCTTC.

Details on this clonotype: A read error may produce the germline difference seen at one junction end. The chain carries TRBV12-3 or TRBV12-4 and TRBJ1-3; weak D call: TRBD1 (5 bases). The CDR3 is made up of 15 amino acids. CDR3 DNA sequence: TGTGCCAGCAGTCCGGACACTATCTCTGGAAGCACCATATATTTT. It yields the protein CASSPDTISGSTIYF.

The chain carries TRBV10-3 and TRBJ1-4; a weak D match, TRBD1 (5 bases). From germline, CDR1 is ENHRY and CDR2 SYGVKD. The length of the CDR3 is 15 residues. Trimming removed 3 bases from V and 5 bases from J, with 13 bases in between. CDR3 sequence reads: CAISELRGANEKLFF. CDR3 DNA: TGTGCCATCAGTGAATTAAGGGGCGCAAATGAAAAACTGTTTTTT.

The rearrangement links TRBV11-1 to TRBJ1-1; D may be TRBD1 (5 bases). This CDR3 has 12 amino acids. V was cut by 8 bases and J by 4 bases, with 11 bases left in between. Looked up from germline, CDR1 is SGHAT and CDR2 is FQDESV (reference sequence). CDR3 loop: CASDEGFTEAFF. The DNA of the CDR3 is TGTGCCAGCGACGAGGGGTTCACTGAAGCTTTCTTT.

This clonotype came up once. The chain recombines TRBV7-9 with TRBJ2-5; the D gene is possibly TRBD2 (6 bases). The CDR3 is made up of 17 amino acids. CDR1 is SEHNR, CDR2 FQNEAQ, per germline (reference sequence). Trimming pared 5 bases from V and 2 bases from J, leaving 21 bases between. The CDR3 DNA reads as TGTGCCAGCAGCCCCGGGGAGCGGGTTGGGGCGCAAGAGACCCAGTACTTC. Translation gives CASSPGERVGAQETQYF.

CDR3 amino acids: CASSVGRGSTIYF. CDR3 bases: TGTGCCAGCAGCGTAGGCCGCGGATCCACCATATATTTT. This chain connects TRBV9 to TRBJ1-3; no reliable D call. The CDR3 consists of 13 residues. In germline, CDR1 is SGDLS, CDR2 YYNGEE. Between the trimmed V and J ends, which lost 0 bases and 9 bases, there was a span of 10 bases.

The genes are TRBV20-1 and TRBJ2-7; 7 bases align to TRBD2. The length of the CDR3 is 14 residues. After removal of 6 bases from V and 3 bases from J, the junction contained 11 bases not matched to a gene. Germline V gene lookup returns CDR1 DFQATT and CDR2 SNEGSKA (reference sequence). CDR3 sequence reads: CSAQPSSGVYEQYF. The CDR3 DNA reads TGCAGTGCCCAACCCTCTAGCGGAGTCTACGAGCAGTACTTC.

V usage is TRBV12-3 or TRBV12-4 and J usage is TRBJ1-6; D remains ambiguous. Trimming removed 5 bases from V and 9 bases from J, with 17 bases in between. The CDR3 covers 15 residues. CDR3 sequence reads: CASSRKPGEVSPLHF. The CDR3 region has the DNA TGTGCCAGCAGTCGAAAACCCGGGGAAGTTTCACCCCTCCACTTT.

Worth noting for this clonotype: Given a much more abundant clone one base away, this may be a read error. CDR3 region: CACSSPRPAFF. CDR3 coding DNA: TGTGCCTGCAGCTCCCCCCGGCCAGCTTTCTTT. This sequence joins TRBV7-9 and TRBJ1-1, with D unclear. The germline V gene encodes CDR1 SEHNR and CDR2 FQNEAQ (reference sequence). The CDR3 loop spans 11 amino acids.

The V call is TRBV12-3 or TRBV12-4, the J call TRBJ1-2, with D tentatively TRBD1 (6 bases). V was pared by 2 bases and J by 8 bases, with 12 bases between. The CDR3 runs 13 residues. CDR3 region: CASSLRGRRGYTF. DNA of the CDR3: TGTGCCAGCAGTTTACGGGGGCGGCGCGGCTACACCTTC.

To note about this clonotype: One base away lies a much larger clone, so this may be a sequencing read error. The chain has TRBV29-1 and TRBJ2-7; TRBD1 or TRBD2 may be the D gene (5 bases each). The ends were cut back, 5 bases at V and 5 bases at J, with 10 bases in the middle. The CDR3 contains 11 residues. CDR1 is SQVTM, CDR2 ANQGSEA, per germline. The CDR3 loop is CSVRDADEQYF. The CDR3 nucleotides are TGCAGCGTTAGGGACGCCGACGAGCAGTACTTC.